These 9 T cell receptor beta chains originate from one sample sequenced in a study of T cell responses to AZD1222 COVID-19 vaccine. Sequenced by immunoSEQ multiplex PCR; TCRdb stores in-frame clones only, minus some. This sample yields 95,000 to 120,000 clones, of which approximately 88% are seen a single time; about 6.5% belongs to the top ten. This material consisted of peripheral blood, taken 28 days after the second AZD1222 dose. These receptors all come from an adult who received the AZD1222 COVID-19 vaccine.

J is TRBJ2-7 and V is TRBV10-1; tentatively, D is TRBD1 (6 bases). Germline CDR1 and CDR2: WNHNN and SYGVQD (reference sequence). Trimming stripped 6 bases from V and 6 bases from J, with 21 bases between. The CDR3 totals 15 residues. CDR3 region: CASSEETGELGEQYF. Written as DNA, the CDR3 is TGCGCCAGCAGCGAGGAGACAGGCGAGCTGGGCGAGCAGTACTTC.

V gene TRBV28 combines with J gene TRBJ1-2; 10 nucleotides align to TRBD1. V trimming: 8 bases; J trimming: 7 bases; junction bases outside the gene matches: 10. Germline loops: CDR1 MDHEN, CDR2 SYDVKM. There are 14 residues in the CDR3. Here the CDR3 reads CASGPRDRGSGYTF. CDR3 DNA sequence: TGTGCCAGCGGTCCCAGGGACAGGGGCTCTGGCTACACCTTC.

The rearrangement joins TRBV11-1 to TRBJ1-3; D remains unclear. CDR3 length equals 15 residues. Trimming pared 5 bases from V and 0 bases from J, leaving 11 bases between. From germline, CDR1 is SGHAT and CDR2 FQDESV (reference sequence). This chain's CDR3 is CASSLQISSGNTIYF. CDR3 bases: TGTGCCAGCAGCCTACAGATCAGCTCTGGAAACACCATATATTTT.

A single count supports this clone. The chain employs TRBV4-3 and TRBJ2-7, with D tentatively TRBD2 (6 bases). This CDR3 comprises 14 residues. CDR1 and CDR2 from the germline V gene are LGHNA and YSLEER. V dropped 0 bases and J dropped 2 bases, with 8 bases sitting between them. The CDR3 spells CASSQDWGAYEQYF. Written as DNA, the CDR3 is TGCGCCAGCAGCCAAGATTGGGGGGCCTACGAGCAGTACTTC.

The chain recombines TRBV12-3 or TRBV12-4 with TRBJ1-2, with 7 bases aligning to TRBD1. CDR3 length equals 13 residues. V was pared by 6 bases and J by 5 bases, with 6 bases of the junction left unmatched. The CDR3 DNA is TGTGCCAGCAGAGCCGGGACAGCGTATGGCTACACCTTC. It is translated as CASRAGTAYGYTF.

The chain combines TRBV7-9 with TRBJ1-4, with 9 bases lining up with TRBD1. CDR1 is SEHNR, CDR2 FQNEAQ, per germline (reference sequence). Losses at the gene ends were 5 bases for V and 4 bases for J; bases not matched to a gene: 8. The CDR3 consists of 16 residues. CDR3 nucleotide sequence: TGTGCCAGCAGCCCACCCGACAGGGGGATTAATGAAAAACTGTTTTTT. Its translation is CASSPPDRGINEKLFF.

This clone showed up just once. One end of the junction varies from germline; a read error may be responsible. The rearrangement joins TRBV7-8 to TRBJ2-7; no reliable D call. Germline CDR1 and CDR2: SGHVS and FQNEAQ. The CDR3 loop spans 16 amino acids. CDR3 in amino acids: CASSALTRPFSHEQYF. The CDR3 DNA reads TGTGCCAGCAGCGCCCTGACCCGACCGTTCTCCCACGAGCAGTACTTC.

This rearrangement joins TRBV29-1 to TRBJ2-1; D gene unclear. Germline CDR1 and CDR2: SQVTM and ANQGSEA. CDR3 size: 11 residues. V lost 6 bases and J lost 6, with 9 bases in between. In nucleotides, the CDR3 is TGCAGCGTCCTAACTCGCAATGAGCAGTTCTTC. Protein: CSVLTRNEQFF.

CDR3 region: CASRPGGGHQPQHF. For the CDR3, the DNA is TGTGCCAGCAGGCCTGGGGGTGGCCATCAGCCCCAGCATTTT. The gene calls are TRBV27 and TRBJ1-5, with a weak D call TRBD1 (5 bases). Germline V gene data show CDR1 as MNHEY and CDR2 as SMNVEV (reference sequence). V was pared by 6 bases and J by 5 bases, with 14 bases between. The CDR3 covers 14 residues.